This T cell receptor (beta chain) came from a study of early T cells in non-severe SARS-CoV-2 infection. TCRdb ran MiXCR on the 5' RACE reads and lists one entry per CDR3 protein. The data contain tens of thousands of distinct CDR3 sequences, less than 5.5% of them seen just once; the ten biggest clones take up over 3.5%. The table lists this clonotype with many counts. Germline CDR1 reads DFQATT; CDR2 reads SNEGSKA (reference sequence). The CDR3 is made up of 15 amino acids. V lost 4 bases and J lost 6; bases outside the gene matches: 8. The receptor was isolated from an adult who was a healthcare worker with PCR-confirmed SARS-CoV-2 infection or an uninfected control (not recorded which). The sample was whole blood. This sequence joins TRBV20-1 and TRBJ2-2; 10 positions match TRBD2. Written as DNA, the CDR3 is TGCAGTGCTACAGGGCTAGCGGGGGTCCCCGGGGAGCTGTTTTTT. Its translation is CSATGLAGVPGELFF.